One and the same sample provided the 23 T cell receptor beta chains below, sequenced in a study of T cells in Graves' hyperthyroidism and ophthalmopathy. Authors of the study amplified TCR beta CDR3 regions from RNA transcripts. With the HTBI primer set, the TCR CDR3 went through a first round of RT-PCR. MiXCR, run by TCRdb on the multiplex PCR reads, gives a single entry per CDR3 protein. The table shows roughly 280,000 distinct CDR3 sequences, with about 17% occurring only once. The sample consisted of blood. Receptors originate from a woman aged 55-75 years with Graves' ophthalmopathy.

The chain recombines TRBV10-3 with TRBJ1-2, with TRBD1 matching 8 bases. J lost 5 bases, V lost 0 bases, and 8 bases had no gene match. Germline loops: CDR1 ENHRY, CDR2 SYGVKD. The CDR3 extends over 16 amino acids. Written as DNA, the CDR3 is TGTGCCATCAGTGAGTCTACAGGGGGGGTCTCTTATGGCTACACCTTC. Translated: CAISESTGGVSYGYTF.

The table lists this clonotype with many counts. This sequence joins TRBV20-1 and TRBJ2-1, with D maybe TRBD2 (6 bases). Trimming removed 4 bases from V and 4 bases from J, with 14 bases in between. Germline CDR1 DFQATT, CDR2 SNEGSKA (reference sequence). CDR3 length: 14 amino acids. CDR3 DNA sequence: TGCAGTGCTATCCGAGTTAGCGGATACAATGAGCAGTTCTTC. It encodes CSAIRVSGYNEQFF.

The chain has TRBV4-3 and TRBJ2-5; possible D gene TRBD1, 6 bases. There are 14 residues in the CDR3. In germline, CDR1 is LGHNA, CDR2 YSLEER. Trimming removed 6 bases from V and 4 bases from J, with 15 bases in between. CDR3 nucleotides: TGCGCCAGCAGTGAGTCGTGGACAGCAGAGACCCAGTACTTC. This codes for CASSESWTAETQYF.

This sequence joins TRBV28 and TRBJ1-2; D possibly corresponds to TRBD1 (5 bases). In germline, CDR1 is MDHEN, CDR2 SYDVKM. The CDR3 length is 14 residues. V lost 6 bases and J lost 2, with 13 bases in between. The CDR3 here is CASRPSRENYGYTF. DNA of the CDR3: TGTGCCAGCAGGCCGTCCAGGGAGAACTATGGCTACACCTTC.

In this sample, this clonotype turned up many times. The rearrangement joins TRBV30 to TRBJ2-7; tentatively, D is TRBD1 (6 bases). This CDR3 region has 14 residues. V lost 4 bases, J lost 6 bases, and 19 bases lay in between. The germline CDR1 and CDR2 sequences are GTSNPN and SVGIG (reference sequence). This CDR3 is CAWNLGGWGFEQYF. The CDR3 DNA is TGTGCCTGGAATCTAGGGGGATGGGGGTTCGAGCAGTACTTC. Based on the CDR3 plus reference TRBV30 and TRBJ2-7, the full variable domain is SQTIHQWPATLVQPVGSPLSLECTVEGTSNPNLYWYRQAAGRGLQLLFYSVGIGQISSEVPQNLSASRPQDRQFILSSKKLLLSDSGFYLCAWNLGGWGFEQYFGPGTRLTVT.

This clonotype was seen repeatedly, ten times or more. The CDR3 region has the DNA TGTGCCAGCAGCCGTAGACAGGGGATCGGGGAGCAGTACTTC. It encodes CASSRRQGIGEQYF. The V call is TRBV11-2, the J call TRBJ2-7; 8 bases are a match to TRBD1. The J segment lost 7 bases and the V segment lost 5 bases, leaving 10 bases of the junction unmatched. Germline loops: CDR1 SGHAT, CDR2 FQNNGV. The CDR3 runs to 14 residues.

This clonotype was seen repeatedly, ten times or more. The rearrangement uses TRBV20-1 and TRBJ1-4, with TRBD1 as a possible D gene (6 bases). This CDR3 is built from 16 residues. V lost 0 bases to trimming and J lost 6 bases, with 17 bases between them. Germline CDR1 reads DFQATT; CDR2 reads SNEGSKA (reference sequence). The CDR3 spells CSARDARGTSHEKLFF. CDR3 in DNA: TGCAGTGCTAGAGATGCTAGGGGGACAAGCCATGAAAAACTGTTTTTT.

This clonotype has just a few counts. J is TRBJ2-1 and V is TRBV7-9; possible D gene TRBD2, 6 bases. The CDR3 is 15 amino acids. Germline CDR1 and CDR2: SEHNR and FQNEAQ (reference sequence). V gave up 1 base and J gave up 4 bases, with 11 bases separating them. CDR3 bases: TGTGCCAGCAGCTTAGTAGGGCTAGCGTACAATGAGCAGTTCTTC. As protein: CASSLVGLAYNEQFF. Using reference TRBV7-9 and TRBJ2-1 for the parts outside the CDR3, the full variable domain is DTGVSQNPRHKITKRGQNVTFRCDPISEHNRLYWYRQTLGQGPEFLTYFQNEAQLEKSRLLSDRFSAERPKGSFSTLEIQRTEQGDSAMYLCASSLVGLAYNEQFFGPGTRLTVL.

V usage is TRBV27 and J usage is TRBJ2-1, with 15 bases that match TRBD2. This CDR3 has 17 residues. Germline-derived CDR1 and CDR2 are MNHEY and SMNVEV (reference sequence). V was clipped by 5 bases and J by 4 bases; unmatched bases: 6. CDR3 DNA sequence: TGTGCCAGCAGTCCTTGGACTAGCGGGAGGGGGTACAATGAGCAGTTCTTC. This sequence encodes CASSPWTSGRGYNEQFF.

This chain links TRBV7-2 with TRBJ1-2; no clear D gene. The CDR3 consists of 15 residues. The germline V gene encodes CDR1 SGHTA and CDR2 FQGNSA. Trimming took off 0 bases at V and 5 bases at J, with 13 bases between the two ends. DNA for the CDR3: TGTGCCAGCAGCTTAGCCCCGGGCCTCCAATATGGCTACACCTTC. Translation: CASSLAPGLQYGYTF.

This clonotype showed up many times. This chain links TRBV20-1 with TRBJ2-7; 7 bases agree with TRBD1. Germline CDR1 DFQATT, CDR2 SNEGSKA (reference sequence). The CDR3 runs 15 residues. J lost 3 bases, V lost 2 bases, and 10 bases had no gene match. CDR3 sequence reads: CSARPWTGDSYEQYF. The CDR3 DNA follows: TGCAGTGCTAGACCCTGGACAGGTGACAGCTACGAGCAGTACTTC.

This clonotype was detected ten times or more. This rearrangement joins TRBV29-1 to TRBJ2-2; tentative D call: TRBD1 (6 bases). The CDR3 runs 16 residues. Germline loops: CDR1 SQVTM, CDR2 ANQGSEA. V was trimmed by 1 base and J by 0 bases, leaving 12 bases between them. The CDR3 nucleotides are TGCAGCGTTGAAGGGGGGACACCCGCGAACACCGGGGAGCTGTTTTTT. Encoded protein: CSVEGGTPANTGELFF.

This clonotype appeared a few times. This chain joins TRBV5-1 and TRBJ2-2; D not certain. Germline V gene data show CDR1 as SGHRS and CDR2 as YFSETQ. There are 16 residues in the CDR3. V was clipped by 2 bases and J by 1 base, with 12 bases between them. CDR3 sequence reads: CASSFPQFLNTGELFF. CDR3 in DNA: TGCGCCAGCAGCTTCCCGCAGTTCTTGAACACCGGGGAGCTGTTTTTT.

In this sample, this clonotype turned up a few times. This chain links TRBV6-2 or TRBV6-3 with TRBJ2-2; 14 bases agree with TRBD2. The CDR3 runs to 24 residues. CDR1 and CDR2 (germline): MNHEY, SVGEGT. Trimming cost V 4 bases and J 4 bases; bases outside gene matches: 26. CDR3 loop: CASSSVVANPGLAGESATTGELFF. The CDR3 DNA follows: TGTGCCAGCAGTTCCGTCGTAGCCAATCCGGGACTAGCGGGAGAGTCGGCAACCACCGGGGAGCTGTTTTTT.

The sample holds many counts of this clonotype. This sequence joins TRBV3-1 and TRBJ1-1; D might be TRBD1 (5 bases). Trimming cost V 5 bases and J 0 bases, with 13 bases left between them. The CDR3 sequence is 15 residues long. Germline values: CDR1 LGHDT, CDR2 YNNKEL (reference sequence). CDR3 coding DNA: TGTGCCAGCAGCGTCCGAGACAGCGTGAACACTGAAGCTTTCTTT. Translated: CASSVRDSVNTEAFF.

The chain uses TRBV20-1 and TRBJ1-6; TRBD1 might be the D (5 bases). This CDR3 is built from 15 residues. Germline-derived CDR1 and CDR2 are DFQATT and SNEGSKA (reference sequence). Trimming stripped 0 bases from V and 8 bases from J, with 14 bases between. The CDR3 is CSARDQGVTYSPLHF. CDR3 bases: TGCAGTGCTAGAGATCAGGGTGTGACGTATTCACCCCTCCACTTT.

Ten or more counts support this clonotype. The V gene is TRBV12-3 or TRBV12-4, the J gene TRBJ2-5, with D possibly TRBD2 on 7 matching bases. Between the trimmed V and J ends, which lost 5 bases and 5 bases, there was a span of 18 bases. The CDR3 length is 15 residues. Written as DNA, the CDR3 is TGTGCCAGCAGTGAGATGGGGGGGGCGGTGGAGACCCAGTACTTC. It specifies CASSEMGGAVETQYF.

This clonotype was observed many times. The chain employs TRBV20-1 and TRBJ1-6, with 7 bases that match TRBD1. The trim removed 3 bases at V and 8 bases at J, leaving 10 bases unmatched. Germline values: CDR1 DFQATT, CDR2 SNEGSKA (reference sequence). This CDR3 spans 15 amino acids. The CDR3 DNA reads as TGCAGTGCTAGGACGGACAGGTTTTTGGATTCACCCCTCCACTTT. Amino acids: CSARTDRFLDSPLHF.

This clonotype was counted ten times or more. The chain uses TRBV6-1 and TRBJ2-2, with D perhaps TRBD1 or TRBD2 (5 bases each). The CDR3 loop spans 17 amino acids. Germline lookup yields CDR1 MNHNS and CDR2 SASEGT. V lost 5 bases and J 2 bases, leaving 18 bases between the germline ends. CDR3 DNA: TGTGCCAGCAGTAGATCTAGAGGGGCCTCCAACACCGGGGAGCTGTTTTTT. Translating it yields CASSRSRGASNTGELFF.

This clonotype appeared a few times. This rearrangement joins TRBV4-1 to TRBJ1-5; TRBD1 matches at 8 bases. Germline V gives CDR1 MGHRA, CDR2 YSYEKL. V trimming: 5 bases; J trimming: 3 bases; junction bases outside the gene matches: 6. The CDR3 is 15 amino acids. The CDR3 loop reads CASSGGQGPNQPQHF. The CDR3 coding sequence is TGCGCCAGCAGCGGAGGACAGGGACCCAATCAGCCCCAGCATTTT.

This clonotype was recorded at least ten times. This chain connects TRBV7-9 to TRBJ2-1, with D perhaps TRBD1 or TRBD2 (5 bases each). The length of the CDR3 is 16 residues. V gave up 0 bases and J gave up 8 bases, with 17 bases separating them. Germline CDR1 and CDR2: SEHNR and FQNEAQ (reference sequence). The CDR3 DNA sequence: TGTGCCAGCAGCTTAGCGAAGTGGGGGAGTATCCATGAGCAGTTCTTC. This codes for CASSLAKWGSIHEQFF.

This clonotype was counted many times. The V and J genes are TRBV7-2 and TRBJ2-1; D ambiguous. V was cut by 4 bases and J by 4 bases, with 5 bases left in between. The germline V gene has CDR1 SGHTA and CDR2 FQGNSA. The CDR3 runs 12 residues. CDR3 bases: TGTGCCAGCAGCTCCCGGTACAATGAGCAGTTCTTC. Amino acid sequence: CASSSRYNEQFF.

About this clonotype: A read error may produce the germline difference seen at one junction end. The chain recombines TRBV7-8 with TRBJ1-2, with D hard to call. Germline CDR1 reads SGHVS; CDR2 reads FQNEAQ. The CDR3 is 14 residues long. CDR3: CVSSLDRTNYGYTF. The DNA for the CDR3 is TGTGTCAGCAGCTTAGATCGGACCAACTATGGCTACACCTTC.